This T cell receptor beta chain came from a study of OX40 agonist ivuxolimab in advanced cancers. Across the whole study: Enrollees could have had prior anti-PD-1, anti-PD-L1 or anti-CTLA-4 therapy, which more than 30% had received. General study results and limits: There was clonal expansion of CD4+ and CD8+ blood T cells by week 6 at 0.1 to 3.0 mg/kg. Some of the nonresponding patients also showed low levels of normalized T-cell clonal expansion. Averaging showed that CD8+ T cells had more expanded clones than CD4+ did.

Germline V gene sequence: CDR1 MNHEY, CDR2 SMNVEV (reference sequence). V lost 2 bases, J lost 1 base, and 4 bases stayed unmatched. The CDR3 spans 16 residues. This table comes from immunoSEQ multiplex PCR, and its TCRdb copy is limited to in-frame clones, with some not included. The sample has 95,000 to 150,000 clones, about 93% seen once. Remarks on this clone: Antigen specificity is unknown.

This receptor was taken from an adult with an advanced solid tumor such as melanoma, head and neck, liver or kidney cancer. This chain links TRBV27 with TRBJ2-5, with 10 nucleotides matching TRBD1. The specimen was CD4+ or CD8+ T cells sorted from blood, collected in a trial of the OX40 agonist ivuxolimab. CDR3 nucleotide sequence: TGTGCCAGCAGTTTACGGAGGACAGGGGGCCAAGAGACCCAGTACTTC. Its translation is CASSLRRTGGQETQYF.